The present entry profiles one T cell receptor beta chain with its context. The source of the sample is a study of T cell changes during pregnancy in multiple sclerosis. The trim removed 2 bases at V and 9 bases at J, leaving 8 bases unmatched. The CDR3 is 15 amino acids. Germline lookup yields CDR1 MNHEY and CDR2 SVGAGI. Libraries were prepared by immunoSEQ multiplex PCR; TCRdb keeps only in-frame clonotypes and omits some of them. This repertoire shows under 110,000 clones, just under 95% found once; its top ten account for 1.5% to 2%. The clonotype comes from a female donor with multiple sclerosis, enrolled in a pregnancy study. The rearrangement joins TRBV6-5 to TRBJ2-1; TRBD2 matches 9 bases. Specimen: peripheral blood, collected after pregnancy. CDR3 coding DNA: TGTGCCAGCAGTTACCCGGGACTAGCTGCCGTTGAGCAGTTCTTC. Translated, it gives CASSYPGLAAVEQFF.